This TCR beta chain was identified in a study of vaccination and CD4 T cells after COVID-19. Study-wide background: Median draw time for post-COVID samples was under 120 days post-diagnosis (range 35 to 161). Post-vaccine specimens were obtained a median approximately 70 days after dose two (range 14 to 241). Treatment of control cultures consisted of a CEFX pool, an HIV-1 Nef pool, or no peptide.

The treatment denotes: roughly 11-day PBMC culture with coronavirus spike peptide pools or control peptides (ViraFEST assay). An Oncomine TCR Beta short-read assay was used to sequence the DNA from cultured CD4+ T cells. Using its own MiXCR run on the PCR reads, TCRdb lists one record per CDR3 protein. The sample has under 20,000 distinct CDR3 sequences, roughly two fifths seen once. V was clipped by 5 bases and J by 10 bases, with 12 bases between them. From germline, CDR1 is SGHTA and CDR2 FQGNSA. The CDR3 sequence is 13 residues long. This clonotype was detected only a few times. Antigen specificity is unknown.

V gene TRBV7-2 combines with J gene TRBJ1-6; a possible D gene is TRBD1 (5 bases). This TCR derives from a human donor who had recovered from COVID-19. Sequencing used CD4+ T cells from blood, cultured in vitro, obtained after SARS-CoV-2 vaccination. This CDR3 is CASSREGKSPLHF. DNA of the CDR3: TGTGCCAGCAGCCGAGAGGGGAAATCACCCCTCCACTTT.